The source of this T cell receptor (beta chain) is a study of control samples from healthy donors and cancer patients. Profiling relied on immunoSEQ multiplex PCR, and the TCRdb table lists in-frame clones only, not all of them. The profile shows over 120,000 clones, just under 95% of them singletons. Deletions cut 4 bases from V and 4 bases from J, with 11 bases between. CDR1 is GTSNPN and CDR2 is SVGIG in the germline V gene (reference sequence). This CDR3 is 13 amino acids long. Sequencing was performed on PBMCs. The TCR sequence derives from a man in his 60s with colorectal cancer. The chain has TRBV30 and TRBJ1-5; weak D call: TRBD1 (5 bases). CDR3 sequence (DNA): TGTGCCTGGACTGCAGGGTGGAATCAGCCCCAGCATTTT. Protein product: CAWTAGWNQPQHF. The full variable domain, rest sourced from reference TRBV30 and TRBJ1-5, is SQTIHQWPATLVQPVGSPLSLECTVEGTSNPNLYWYRQAAGRGLQLLFYSVGIGQISSEVPQNLSASRPQDRQFILSSKKLLLSDSGFYLCAWTAGWNQPQHFGDGTRLSIL.